This entry features one TCR beta chain sequence. The target antigen is unknown. Germline V gives CDR1 SGDLS, CDR2 YYNGEE. V lost 3 bases and J 4 bases, leaving 10 bases between the germline ends. The CDR3 is made up of 13 amino acids. This entry belongs to a study of a mutant IDH1 vaccine in newly diagnosed glioma. Time point in this sample: week 23, last vaccination. Every vaccine dose comprised 300 ug of mutant IDH1 20-mer peptide plus topical imiquimod. The astrocytomas were IDH1-mutant, ATRX-negative, and WHO grade 3 or 4. Produced via immunoSEQ multiplex PCR; TCRdb's table is partial and in-frame only. In the table there are 50,000 to 70,000 clones, approximately 80% of which are singletons.

This receptor was taken from a man younger than 35 with glioma. This specimen consisted of PBMCs, obtained from a glioma patient whose treatment included an IDH1 peptide vaccine. The rearrangement links TRBV9 to TRBJ1-1, with a tentative D call TRBD1 (5 bases). Here the CDR3 DNA reads TGTGCCAGCAGCGGGGGGGGGACCACTGAAGCTTTCTTT. Encoded protein: CASSGGGTTEAFF.